The 28 T cell receptor beta chains in this list originate from one sample, sequenced in a study of T-cell reconstitution after alpha-beta-depleted transplantation in children (dated by TCRdb to 2015 to 2016). The label giving this sample's treatment or condition can be read as: allogeneic hematopoietic cell transplantation with graft depleted of TCRalphabeta T cells and CD19 B cells. The library came from PCR. TCRdb records Illumina HiSeq 2500 as the sequencer. Molecular barcoding was employed in the preparation of TCR libraries, with unique molecular identifiers being used to normalize TCRbeta repertoire quantification. The raw public data were reprocessed by TCRdb itself: fastp quality trimming at Q25, MiXCR clonotype calling, in-frame beta chains only. Identical CDR3 protein sequences are pooled into one entry, listed with their most common genes and DNA. Present in this sample are fewer than 1 million distinct CDR3 sequences, less than 20% of which were seen just once. Just under 5% of the sample rests with the top ten.

The material was PBMCs, mostly from graft donor cells, obtained 360 days after TCRalphabeta/CD19-depleted stem cell transplant. All receptors come from a male patient between 5 and 17 years old who had a stem cell transplant for acute lymphoblastic leukemia, so the T cells may come from the graft donor.

The table lists this clonotype with many counts. V usage is TRBV5-6 and J usage is TRBJ2-1; 7 nucleotides match TRBD2. After removal of 5 bases from V and 7 bases from J, the junction contained 6 bases not matched to a gene. The CDR3 contains 13 residues. The germline gives CDR1 SGHDT, CDR2 YYEEEE. The CDR3 coding sequence is TGTGCCAGCAGGAGTTGGGGGGGAAATGAGCAGTTCTTC. Protein: CASRSWGGNEQFF.

V usage is TRBV7-2 and J usage is TRBJ2-2; 9 bases are a match to TRBD1. The CDR3 totals 16 residues. Germline CDR1 and CDR2: SGHTA and FQGNSA. V trimming: 4 bases; J trimming: 4 bases; junction bases outside the gene matches: 7. The CDR3 loop reads CASSWTGAASTGELFF. Here the CDR3 DNA reads TGTGCCAGCAGCTGGACAGGGGCCGCGAGCACCGGGGAGCTGTTTTTT.

This clonotype was seen a handful of times. This chain uses TRBV9 with TRBJ2-2; perhaps TRBD2 as D (6 bases). The CDR3 extends over 15 amino acids. Trimming cost V 8 bases and J 2 bases, with 16 bases left between them. Per germline, CDR1 SGDLS and CDR2 YYNGEE. The CDR3 here is CASTRTGANTGELFF. CDR3 sequence (DNA): TGTGCCAGTACCCGGACGGGAGCTAACACCGGGGAGCTGTTTTTT.

V and J are TRBV12-3 or TRBV12-4 and TRBJ2-5, with D possibly TRBD2 on 6 matching bases. The CDR3 runs to 16 residues. Trimming left V 0 bases short and J 7 bases short, with 18 bases between. CDR3 in amino acids: CASSLALSGRRGTQYF. The DNA of the CDR3 is TGTGCCAGCAGTTTAGCGCTTTCGGGACGGAGGGGGACCCAGTACTTC.

The rearrangement links TRBV19 to TRBJ2-7; tentatively, D is TRBD1 (6 bases). The V and J ends lost 3 bases and 5 bases respectively, with 26 bases between them. Germline loops: CDR1 LNHDA, CDR2 SQIVND (reference sequence). This CDR3 is 18 amino acids long. The DNA of the CDR3 is TGTGCCAGTAGTATCCGTCCCGGGACATCCACCAGCACGGACGAGCAGTACTTC. It yields the protein CASSIRPGTSTSTDEQYF.

The J gene is TRBJ1-5, the V gene TRBV3-1; TRBD1 matches at 8 bases. Germline lookup yields CDR1 LGHDT and CDR2 YNNKEL (reference sequence). The CDR3 consists of 15 residues. J lost 7 bases, V lost 3 bases, and 8 bases had no gene match. CDR3 residues: CASSHTGGKGQPQHF. CDR3 DNA: TGTGCCAGCAGCCATACAGGGGGAAAGGGGCAGCCCCAGCATTTT.

This clonotype was picked up a small number of times. The V and J genes are TRBV9 and TRBJ2-3; the match to TRBD2 covers 13 bases. V shed 3 bases and J 6 bases; nucleotides not matched to a gene: 4. This CDR3 comprises 15 residues. Germline-derived CDR1 and CDR2 are SGDLS and YYNGEE. This chain's CDR3 is CASSETSGRSDTQYF. CDR3 coding DNA: TGTGCCAGCAGCGAGACTAGCGGGAGGTCGGATACGCAGTATTTT.

In nucleotides, the CDR3 is TGTGCCAGCAGTCGTCTCCCGGACAGGGTTAAGGAGCTGTTTTTT. Translating it yields CASSRLPDRVKELFF. The chain couples TRBV12-3 or TRBV12-4 to TRBJ2-2; 8 nucleotides line up with TRBD1. CDR3 length: 15 residues. The V segment lost 5 bases and the J segment 10 bases; nucleotides outside the gene matches: 12.

This clonotype was observed a handful of times. The chain couples TRBV4-2 to TRBJ2-5, with unresolved D. Germline V gives CDR1 LGHNA, CDR2 YNFKEQ. V lost 1 base and J lost 2, with 8 bases in between. The CDR3 is 14 residues long. CDR3 region: CASSQGGDQETQYF. CDR3 DNA sequence: TGTGCCAGCAGCCAAGGAGGAGATCAAGAGACCCAGTACTTC.

The chain combines TRBV5-1 with TRBJ2-7; D is uncertain. Germline values: CDR1 SGHRS, CDR2 YFSETQ. V shed 0 bases and J shed 3 bases, with 10 bases lying between them. This CDR3 is built from 14 residues. The CDR3 DNA reads TGCGCCAGCAGCTTGGATCCCCTCTACTACGAGCAGTACTTC. This encodes CASSLDPLYYEQYF.

The rearrangement uses TRBV19 and TRBJ1-1; 7 bases are shared with TRBD1. Germline V gives CDR1 LNHDA, CDR2 SQIVND (reference sequence). J lost 5 bases, V lost 10 bases, and 10 bases had no gene match. The CDR3 consists of 13 residues. DNA for the CDR3: TGTGCCATCCGACAGGGTGTTGGGACTGAAGCTTTCTTT. It translates to CAIRQGVGTEAFF.

This clonotype was seen ten or more times. This rearrangement joins TRBV29-1 to TRBJ2-1, with D perhaps TRBD2 (6 bases). Germline V lookup: CDR1 SQVTM, CDR2 ANQGSEA. This CDR3 contains 14 residues. The V end lost 7 bases, the J end lost 6 bases, and 19 bases lay between the germline ends. CDR3 amino acids: CSAEVAGRFNEQFF. Here the CDR3 DNA reads TGCAGCGCCGAGGTGGCGGGGAGGTTCAATGAGCAGTTCTTC.

This clonotype was observed a few times. The chain carries TRBV20-1 and TRBJ1-1; D not certain. Germline loops: CDR1 DFQATT, CDR2 SNEGSKA (reference sequence). The germline V and J ends were trimmed by 6 bases and 9 bases, with 17 bases remaining between them. CDR3 length: 12 amino acids. The CDR3 here is CSAPELGLKAFF. In DNA form, the CDR3 reads TGCAGTGCCCCCGAGTTAGGGCTGAAAGCTTTCTTT.

This clonotype was counted at least ten times. The genes are TRBV12-3 or TRBV12-4 and TRBJ2-7, with 7 bases identical to TRBD1. This CDR3 has 15 amino acids. The V gene end was trimmed by 5 bases and the J gene end by 8 bases; junction bases not matched to a gene: 15. The DNA of the CDR3 is TGTGCCAGCAGTCCCCCAAGCACAGGGGCAAGGAAGCAGTACTTC. This codes for CASSPPSTGARKQYF.

In this sample, this clonotype turned up a few times. J is TRBJ2-1 and V is TRBV6-1; 7 nucleotides align to TRBD1. The germline CDR1 and CDR2 sequences are MNHNS and SASEGT. CDR3 length equals 15 residues. Losses at the gene ends were 7 bases for V and 4 bases for J; bases not matched to a gene: 10. CDR3 DNA: TGTGCCAGCACCTCCATACAGGGGAGATACAATGAGCAGTTCTTC. Translated: CASTSIQGRYNEQFF.

This clonotype came up a few times. The chain has TRBV6-5 and TRBJ1-5, with 7 bases that match TRBD1. The CDR3 extends over 14 amino acids. Germline V gene data show CDR1 as MNHEY and CDR2 as SVGAGI. Losses at the gene ends were 2 bases for V and 5 bases for J; bases not matched to a gene: 3. CDR3 loop: CASSYRDSYQPQHF. As DNA, the CDR3 is TGTGCCAGCAGTTACCGGGACAGCTATCAGCCCCAGCATTTT.

The rearrangement joins TRBV15 to TRBJ2-1; D gene ambiguous. Trimming shortened V by 0 bases and J by 9 bases, and 0 bases separated the two germline ends. Germline V gives CDR1 LNHNV, CDR2 YYDKDF (reference sequence). This CDR3 is built from 10 residues. CDR3 loop: CATSRDEQFF. In DNA form, the CDR3 reads TGTGCCACCAGCAGAGATGAGCAGTTCTTC.

Only a few counts were recorded for this clonotype. The rearrangement joins TRBV15 to TRBJ2-2; D remains ambiguous. The CDR3 has 14 residues. V was pared by 0 bases and J by 5 bases, with 7 bases between. The germline V gene has CDR1 LNHNV and CDR2 YYDKDF (reference sequence). The CDR3 sequence: CATSRDFETGELFF. The DNA of the CDR3 is TGTGCCACCAGCAGAGACTTCGAGACCGGGGAGCTGTTTTTT.

This clonotype turned up a few times. The gene calls are TRBV20-1 and TRBJ1-2; 7 positions match TRBD1. J lost 6 bases, V lost 0 bases, and 10 bases had no gene match. The germline CDR1 and CDR2 sequences are DFQATT and SNEGSKA (reference sequence). The CDR3 is 15 amino acids. The CDR3 region is CSARETGTAAHGYTF. The CDR3 coding sequence is TGCAGTGCTAGAGAAACCGGGACAGCGGCCCATGGCTACACCTTC.

The chain recombines TRBV2 with TRBJ2-3; the match to TRBD2 covers 8 bases. The V segment lost 6 bases and the J segment 4 bases; nucleotides outside the gene matches: 9. Germline V CDR1 and CDR2: SNHLY, FYNNEI. The CDR3 runs to 15 residues. DNA of the CDR3: TGTGCCAGCAGCCCCCTGACTAGCGTCCCAGATACGCAGTATTTT. Encoded protein: CASSPLTSVPDTQYF.

This clonotype was seen a few times. V gene TRBV29-1 combines with J gene TRBJ1-1; TRBD1 matches at 7 bases. CDR1 SQVTM and CDR2 ANQGSEA come from the germline V gene. The V segment lost 1 base and the J segment 1 base; nucleotides outside the gene matches: 6. CDR3 length: 15 amino acids. CDR3 sequence reads: CSVEGKGARNTEAFF. DNA for the CDR3: TGCAGCGTTGAAGGTAAGGGGGCGAGGAACACTGAAGCTTTCTTT.

J is TRBJ2-1 and V is TRBV9; D is possibly TRBD2 (7 bases). Trimming removed 2 bases at V and 5 bases at J, with 23 bases between. The CDR3 contains 18 residues. CDR1 is SGDLS, CDR2 YYNGEE, per germline. The CDR3 is CASSVPREGGGLDNEQFF. The CDR3 region has the DNA TGTGCCAGCAGCGTCCCTAGAGAGGGGGGAGGGCTTGACAATGAGCAGTTCTTC.

This rearrangement joins TRBV5-1 to TRBJ2-7; 7 bases fit TRBD2. From germline, CDR1 is SGHRS and CDR2 YFSETQ. V gave up 1 base and J gave up 5 bases; unmatched junction bases: 6. The CDR3 is made up of 14 amino acids. DNA for the CDR3: TGCGCCAGCAGCTTGAGTCCCGGGGGGAACGAGCAGTACTTC. As protein: CASSLSPGGNEQYF.

The rearrangement uses TRBV7-6 and TRBJ1-5, with unresolved D. V was pared by 0 bases and J by 6 bases, with 18 bases between. This CDR3 is built from 17 residues. Germline CDR1 and CDR2: SGHVS and FNYEAQ. CDR3 loop: CASSLALGPAVGQPQHF. The CDR3 DNA follows: TGTGCCAGCAGCTTAGCGTTGGGTCCGGCGGTGGGTCAGCCCCAGCATTTT.

V gene TRBV4-1 combines with J gene TRBJ1-2, with TRBD1 matching over 9 bases. Looked up from germline, CDR1 is MGHRA and CDR2 is YSYEKL. Trimming cost V 5 bases and J 8 bases; bases outside gene matches: 9. CDR3 size: 14 residues. The CDR3 bases are TGCGCCAGCAGCTACGCGGGACAGGGAATCGGCTACACCTTC. Protein: CASSYAGQGIGYTF.

This clonotype was seen repeatedly, ten times or more. The gene calls are TRBV10-1 and TRBJ2-1; the D is unclear. Germline V gene lookup returns CDR1 WNHNN and CDR2 SYGVQD (reference sequence). V gave up 4 bases and J gave up 0 bases, with 10 bases separating them. The CDR3 loop spans 15 amino acids. The CDR3 DNA reads TGCGCCAGCAGTGGCAGCTACCTCTCCTACAATGAGCAGTTCTTC. Its protein is CASSGSYLSYNEQFF.

This clonotype turned up a few times. The rearrangement joins TRBV7-9 to TRBJ2-3, with a possible D match to TRBD2 (6 bases). Trimming took 3 bases from V and 5 from J, leaving 9 bases between them. The CDR3 sequence is 13 residues long. Germline V gene data show CDR1 as SEHNR and CDR2 as FQNEAQ (reference sequence). CDR3 nucleotides: TGTGCCAGCAGCTTTGAAGCGGGAGATACGCAGTATTTT. Amino acid sequence: CASSFEAGDTQYF.

The chain has TRBV5-1 and TRBJ1-2; possible D gene TRBD1, 6 bases. Trimming left V 0 bases short and J 4 bases short, with 10 bases between. The CDR3 runs 14 residues. CDR1 and CDR2 (germline): SGHRS, YFSETQ. The chain's CDR3 is CASSLADSIYGYTF. Written as DNA, the CDR3 is TGCGCCAGCAGCTTGGCGGACAGTATCTATGGCTACACCTTC. The full variable domain, with the rest looked up from reference TRBV5-1 and TRBJ1-2, is KAGVTQTPRYLIKTRGQQVTLSCSPISGHRSVSWYQQTPGQGLQFLFEYFSETQRNKGNFPGRFSGRQFSNSRSEMNVSTLELGDSALYLCASSLADSIYGYTFGSGTRLTVV.